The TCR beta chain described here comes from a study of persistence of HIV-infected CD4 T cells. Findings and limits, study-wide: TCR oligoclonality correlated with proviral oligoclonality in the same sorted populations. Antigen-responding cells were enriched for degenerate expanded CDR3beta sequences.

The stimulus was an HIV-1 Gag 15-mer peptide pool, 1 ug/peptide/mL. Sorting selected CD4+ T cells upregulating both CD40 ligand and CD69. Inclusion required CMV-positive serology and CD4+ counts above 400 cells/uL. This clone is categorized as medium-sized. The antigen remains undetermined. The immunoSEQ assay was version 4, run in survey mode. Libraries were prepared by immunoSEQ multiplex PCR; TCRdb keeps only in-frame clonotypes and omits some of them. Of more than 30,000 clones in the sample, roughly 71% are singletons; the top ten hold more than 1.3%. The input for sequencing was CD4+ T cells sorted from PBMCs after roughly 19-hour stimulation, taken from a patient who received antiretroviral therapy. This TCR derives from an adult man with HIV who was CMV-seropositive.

CDR3 protein: CASSRQGANQPQHF. CDR3 nucleotide sequence: TGTGCCAGCAGTCGACAGGGGGCCAATCAGCCCCAGCATTTT. V is TRBV2 and J is TRBJ1-5; 10 bases agree with TRBD1. The trim removed 5 bases at V and 3 bases at J, leaving 1 base unmatched. The CDR3 runs 14 residues. The germline V gene has CDR1 SNHLY and CDR2 FYNNEI.